A selection of T cell receptor beta chains follows, all from one sample in a study of response to subunit inactivated influenza vaccine. TCRdb recomputed calls from the RT-PCR reads with MiXCR, one row per CDR3 protein. Here the sample spans under 550,000 distinct CDR3 sequences, roughly 7.6% being singletons. The specimen comprised PBMCs from blood, sampled around 25 months after vaccination. These receptors were collected from a man between 50 and 69 years old who received an inactivated influenza vaccine. CDR3s include the opening cysteine and the closing phenylalanine or tryptophan. The D gene is left open where the match is weak. Size is omitted from some rows. Given values are once, few, many or a class for expanded clones.

TRBV4-3,.,20,TRBJ2-2,TRBD2,TGCGCCAGCAGCCGACAGCCGGGACTAGTGTATCAAGCCGGGTCCGGGGAGCTGTTTTTT,CASSRQPGLVYQAGSGELFF
TRBV5-6,many,14,TRBJ1-1,TRBD1,TGTGCCAGCAGCTACCGCGGACAGGGGACTGAAGCTTTCTTT,CASSYRGQGTEAFF
TRBV20-1,.,12,TRBJ1-5,.,TGCAGTGCTAGTCAGGGCGATCAGCCCCAGCATTTT,CSASQGDQPQHF
TRBV10-3,few,13,TRBJ2-5,.,TGTGCCATCAGTGAGTCAAAGGAAGAGACCCAGTACTTC,CAISESKEETQYF
TRBV20-1,many,12,TRBJ2-7,.,TGCAGTGCTAGAAAGGGGGGTAACGAGCAGTACTTC,CSARKGGNEQYF
TRBV29-1,once,13,TRBJ1-1,.,TGCAGCGTTGTTCTGGGAATCGGCACTGAAGCTTTCTTT,CSVVLGIGTEAFF
TRBV12-3/TRBV12-4,many,15,TRBJ2-1,TRBD2,TGTGCCAGCAGTGTACTAGCGGGAGCCTACAATGAGCAGTTCTTC,CASSVLAGAYNEQFF
TRBV6-1,many,15,TRBJ2-5,.,TGTGCCAGCAGCAAGCAGACAGAGTACCAAGAGACCCAGTACTTC,CASSKQTEYQETQYF
TRBV4-1,.,13,TRBJ1-6,.,TGCGCCAGCAGCCAAGCGCATATTTCACCCCTCCACTTT,CASSQAHISPLHF
TRBV7-6,many,17,TRBJ2-1,.,TGTGCCAGCAGCTTAGCGACCGGGGGCGCCACCTACAATGAGCAGTTCTTC,CASSLATGGATYNEQFF
TRBV7-9,many,14,TRBJ1-4,.,TGTGCCAGCAGCCACGGGACATCTGGTGAAAAACTGTTTTTT,CASSHGTSGEKLFF
TRBV6-5,few,11,TRBJ2-5,TRBD1,TGTGCCAGCAGACAGGGGGAGACCCAGTACTTC,CASRQGETQYF
TRBV12-3/TRBV12-4,few,14,TRBJ2-7,.,TGTGCCAGCAGTCGCGGGACCCCAGACTACGAGCAGTACTTC,CASSRGTPDYEQYF
TRBV4-2,few,17,TRBJ2-7,TRBD2,TGTGCCAGCAGCCAGGGGAGCCTGCGGGAGGCCGCCTACGAGCAGTACTTC,CASSQGSLREAAYEQYF
TRBV11-2,few,16,TRBJ2-7,.,TGTGCCAGCAGCTTAGATTCTTCGGGGACGGCCTACGAGCAGTACTTC,CASSLDSSGTAYEQYF
TRBV5-1,few,14,TRBJ2-7,.,TGCGCCAGCAGCTCCGGGAGCCCTCTATACGAGCAGTACTTC,CASSSGSPLYEQYF
TRBV20-1,many,17,TRBJ1-1,.,TGCAGTGCTAGAGACAATCAACAGTCGTACATGAACACTGAAGCTTTCTTT,CSARDNQQSYMNTEAFF
TRBV7-9,.,15,TRBJ2-1,TRBD1,TGTGCCAGCAGGGCAGGACAGGGGGCTTACAATGAGCAGTTCTTC,CASRAGQGAYNEQFF
TRBV19,.,21,TRBJ2-3,TRBD2,TGTGCCAGTAGTATAGATCGATGGACTAGCGGGGCAAACTTCGCCCTAACTACGCAGTATTTT,CASSIDRWTSGANFALTTQYF
TRBV6-4,.,14,TRBJ2-7,.,TGTGCCAGCAGTGACGAGGAAAACTCCTACGAGCAGTACTTC,CASSDEENSYEQYF
TRBV28,many,14,TRBJ2-4,TRBD2,TGTGCCAGCAGTTGGGCGGGAGGGAAAAACATTCAGTACTTC,CASSWAGGKNIQYF
TRBV7-9,few,15,TRBJ1-2,.,TGTGCCAGCAGCTCCACAACCCAGGCTAACTATGGCTACACCTTC,CASSSTTQANYGYTF
TRBV4-2,.,16,TRBJ2-5,TRBD2,TGTGCCAGCAGCCAAGACCCTAGCGGGAGGAAAGAGACCCAGTACTTC,CASSQDPSGRKETQYF
TRBV5-1,many,16,TRBJ2-2,.,TGCGCCAGCAGCTTGGGGCAATTCGCGAACACCGGGGAGCTGTTTTTT,CASSLGQFANTGELFF
TRBV2,.,11,TRBJ2-1,.,TGTGCCAGCAGTGGGACCAGGGGCCCGTTCTTC,CASSGTRGPFF
TRBV12-3/TRBV12-4,.,14,TRBJ1-5,.,TGTGCCAGCAGCGCAGGCACAGACAATCAGCCCCAGCATTTT,CASSAGTDNQPQHF
TRBV12-3/TRBV12-4,many,15,TRBJ1-2,.,TGTGCCAGCAGTTTATCTGATCGTCGGGCCTATGGCTACACCTTC,CASSLSDRRAYGYTF
TRBV20-1,few,16,TRBJ2-5,TRBD1,TGCAGTGCTGCGCCAATTACCGGGACAGGGGAAGAGACCCAGTACTTC,CSAAPITGTGEETQYF
TRBV12-3/TRBV12-4,many,12,TRBJ1-1,.,TGTGCCAGCAGCTTAGGTTACACTGAAGCTTTCTTT,CASSLGYTEAFF
TRBV30,many,13,TRBJ2-7,.,TGTGCCTGGAGAACCGGGACGGATGCTGAGCAGTACTTC,CAWRTGTDAEQYF
TRBV4-1,.,14,TRBJ1-1,TRBD1,TGCGCCAGCAGCCAATGGACAGGGAACACTGAAGCTTTCTTT,CASSQWTGNTEAFF